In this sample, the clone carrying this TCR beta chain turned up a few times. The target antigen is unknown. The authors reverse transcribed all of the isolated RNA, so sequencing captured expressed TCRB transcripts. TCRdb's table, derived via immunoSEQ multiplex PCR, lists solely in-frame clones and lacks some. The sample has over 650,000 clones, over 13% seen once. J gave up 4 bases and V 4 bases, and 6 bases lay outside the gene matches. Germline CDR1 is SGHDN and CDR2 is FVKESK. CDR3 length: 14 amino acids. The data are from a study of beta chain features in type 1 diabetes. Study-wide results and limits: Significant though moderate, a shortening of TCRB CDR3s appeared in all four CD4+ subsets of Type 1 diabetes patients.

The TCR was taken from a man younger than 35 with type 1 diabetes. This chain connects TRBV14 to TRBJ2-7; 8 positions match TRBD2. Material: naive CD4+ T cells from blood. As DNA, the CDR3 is TGTGCCAGCAGCCTTAGCGGGATTAGATACGAGCAGTACTTC. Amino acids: CASSLSGIRYEQYF.